This T cell receptor beta chain was captured by sequencing in a study of blood T cell repertoires in COVID-19. Study in general: PBMCs, B-cell-depleted T cells, or T cells provided the cDNA or gDNA that made up the material.

Germline-derived CDR1 and CDR2 are SGHTA and FQGNSA. The V and J ends lost 5 bases and 4 bases respectively, with 15 bases between them. This CDR3 is built from 15 residues. The table came from immunoSEQ multiplex PCR; TCRdb's copy has only in-frame clones and leaves some out. The sample records roughly 230,000 clones, 65% to 90% being singletons. The material sequenced was peripheral blood. V gene TRBV7-2 combines with J gene TRBJ1-3; maybe TRBD1 (6 bases). The source is a man aged 45-65 years with COVID-19, enrolled during active disease. The CDR3 region has the DNA TGTGCCAGCAGCAGATACAGGGACACGGGAAACACCATATATTTT. This translates into CASSRYRDTGNTIYF. Full variable domain (missing parts from reference TRBV7-2 and TRBJ1-3): GAGVSQSPSNKVTEKGKDVELRCDPISGHTALYWYRQSLGQGLEFLIYFQGNSAPDKSGLPSDRFSAERTGGSVSTLTIQRTQQEDSAVYLCASSRYRDTGNTIYFGEGSWLTVV.